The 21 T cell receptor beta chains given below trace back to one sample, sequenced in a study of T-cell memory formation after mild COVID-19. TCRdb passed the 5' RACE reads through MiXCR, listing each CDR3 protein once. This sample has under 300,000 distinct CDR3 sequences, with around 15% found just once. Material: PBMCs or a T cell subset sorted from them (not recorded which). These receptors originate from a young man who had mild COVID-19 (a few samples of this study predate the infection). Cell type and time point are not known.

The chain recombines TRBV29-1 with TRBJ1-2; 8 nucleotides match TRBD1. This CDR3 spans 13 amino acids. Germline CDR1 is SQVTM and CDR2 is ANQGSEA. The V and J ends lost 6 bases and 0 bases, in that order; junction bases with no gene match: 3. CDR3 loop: CSVATGANYGYTF. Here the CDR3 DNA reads TGCAGCGTCGCGACAGGGGCTAACTATGGCTACACCTTC. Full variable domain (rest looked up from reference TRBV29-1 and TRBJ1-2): SAVISQKPSRDICQRGTSLTIQCQVDSQVTMMFWYRQQPGQSLTLIATANQGSEATYESGFVIDKFPISRPNLTFSTLTVSNMSPEDSSIYLCSVATGANYGYTFGSGTRLTVV.

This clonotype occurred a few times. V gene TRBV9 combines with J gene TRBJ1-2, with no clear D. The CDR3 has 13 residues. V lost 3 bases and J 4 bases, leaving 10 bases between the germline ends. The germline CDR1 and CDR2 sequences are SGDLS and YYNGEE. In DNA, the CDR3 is TGTGCCAGCAGCGAAGGGCAATCCTATGGCTACACCTTC. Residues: CASSEGQSYGYTF.

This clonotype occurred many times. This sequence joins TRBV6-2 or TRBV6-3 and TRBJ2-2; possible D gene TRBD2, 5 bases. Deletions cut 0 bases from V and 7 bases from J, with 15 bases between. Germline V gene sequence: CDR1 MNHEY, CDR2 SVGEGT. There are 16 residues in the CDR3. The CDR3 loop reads CASSYSRGKMYGELFF. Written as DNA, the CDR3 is TGTGCCAGCAGTTACTCGAGAGGGAAGATGTACGGGGAGCTGTTTTTT.

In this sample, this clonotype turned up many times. The CDR3 is CASSLIGSAAEAFF. DNA for the CDR3: TGCGCCAGCAGCTTGATCGGGAGTGCGGCTGAAGCTTTCTTT. The chain joins TRBV5-1 to TRBJ1-1; no clear D gene. With 1 base removed from V and 6 bases from J, the gap between germline ends came to 13 bases. The CDR3 length is 14 residues. Germline V lookup: CDR1 SGHRS, CDR2 YFSETQ.

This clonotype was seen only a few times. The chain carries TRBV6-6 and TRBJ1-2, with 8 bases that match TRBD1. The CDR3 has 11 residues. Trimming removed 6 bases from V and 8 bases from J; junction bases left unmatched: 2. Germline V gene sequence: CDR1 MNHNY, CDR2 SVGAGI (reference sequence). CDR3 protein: CASRQGDGYTF. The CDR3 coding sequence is TGTGCCAGCAGACAGGGGGACGGCTACACCTTC.

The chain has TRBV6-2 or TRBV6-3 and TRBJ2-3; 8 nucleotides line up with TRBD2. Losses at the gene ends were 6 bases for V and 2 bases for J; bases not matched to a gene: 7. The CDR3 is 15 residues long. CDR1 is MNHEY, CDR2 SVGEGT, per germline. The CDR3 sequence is CASRKAGVPTDTQYF. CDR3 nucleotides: TGTGCCAGCAGAAAAGCGGGGGTCCCCACAGATACGCAGTATTTT.

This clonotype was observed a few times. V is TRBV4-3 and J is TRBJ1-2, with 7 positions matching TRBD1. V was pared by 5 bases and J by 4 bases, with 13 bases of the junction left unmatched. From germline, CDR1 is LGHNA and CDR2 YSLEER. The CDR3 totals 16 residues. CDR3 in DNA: TGCGCCAGCAGCGACTACCTGGGACAGAAGACCTATGGCTACACCTTC. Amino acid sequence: CASSDYLGQKTYGYTF.

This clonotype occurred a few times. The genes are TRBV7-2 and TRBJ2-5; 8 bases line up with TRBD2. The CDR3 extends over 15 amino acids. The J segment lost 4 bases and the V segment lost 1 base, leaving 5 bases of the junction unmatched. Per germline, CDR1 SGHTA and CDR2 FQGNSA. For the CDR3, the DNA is TGTGCCAGCAGCTTAGTTAGCGGGGACGGAGAGACCCAGTACTTC. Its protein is CASSLVSGDGETQYF.

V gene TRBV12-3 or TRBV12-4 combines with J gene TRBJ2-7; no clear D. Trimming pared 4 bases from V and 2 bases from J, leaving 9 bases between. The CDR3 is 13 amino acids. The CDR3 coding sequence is TGTGCCAGCAGTTCGGACCTTACCTACGAGCAGTACGTC. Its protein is CASSSDLTYEQYV.

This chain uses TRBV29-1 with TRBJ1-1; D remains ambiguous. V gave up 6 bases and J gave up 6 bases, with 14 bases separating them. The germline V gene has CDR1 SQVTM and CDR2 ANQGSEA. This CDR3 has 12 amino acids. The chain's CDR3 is CSVREGGAEAFF. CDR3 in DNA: TGCAGCGTGAGGGAGGGCGGCGCTGAAGCTTTCTTT.

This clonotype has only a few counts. The CDR3 DNA sequence: TGTGCCACCAGTCCCGGGACAGGGAGAGAGACCCAGTACTTC. Translated, it gives CATSPGTGRETQYF. V usage is TRBV24-1 and J usage is TRBJ2-5; 9 bases align to TRBD1. With 6 bases clipped from V and 4 bases from J, the junction kept 5 bases outside the gene matches. The CDR3 has 14 amino acids. Germline CDR1 KGHDR, CDR2 SFDVKD.

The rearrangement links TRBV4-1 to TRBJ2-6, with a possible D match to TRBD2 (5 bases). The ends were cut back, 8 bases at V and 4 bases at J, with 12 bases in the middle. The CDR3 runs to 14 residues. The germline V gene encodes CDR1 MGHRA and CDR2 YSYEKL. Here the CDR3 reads CASRPGSGANVLTF. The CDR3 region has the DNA TGCGCCAGCCGTCCGGGATCAGGGGCCAACGTCCTGACTTTC.

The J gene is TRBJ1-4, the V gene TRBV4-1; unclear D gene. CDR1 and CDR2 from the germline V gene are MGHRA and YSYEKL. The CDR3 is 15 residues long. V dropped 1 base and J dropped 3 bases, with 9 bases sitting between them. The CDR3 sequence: CASSQVGLPNEKLFF. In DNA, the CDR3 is TGCGCCAGCAGCCAAGTCGGCTTGCCTAATGAAAAACTGTTTTTT.

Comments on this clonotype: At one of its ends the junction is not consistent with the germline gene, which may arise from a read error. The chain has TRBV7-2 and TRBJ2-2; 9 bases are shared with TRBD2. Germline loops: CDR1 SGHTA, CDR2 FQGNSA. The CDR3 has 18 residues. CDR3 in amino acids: CACSLGPLLAGNTGELFF. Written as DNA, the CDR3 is TGTGCCTGCAGCTTAGGTCCCTTACTAGCGGGGAACACCGGGGAGCTGTTTTTT.

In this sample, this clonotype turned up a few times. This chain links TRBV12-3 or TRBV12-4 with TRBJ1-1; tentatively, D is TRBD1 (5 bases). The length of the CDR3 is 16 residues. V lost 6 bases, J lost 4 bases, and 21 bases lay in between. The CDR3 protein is CASRLRGGKGSTEAFF. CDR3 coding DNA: TGTGCCAGCAGACTCCGCGGAGGGAAGGGGAGCACTGAAGCTTTCTTT.

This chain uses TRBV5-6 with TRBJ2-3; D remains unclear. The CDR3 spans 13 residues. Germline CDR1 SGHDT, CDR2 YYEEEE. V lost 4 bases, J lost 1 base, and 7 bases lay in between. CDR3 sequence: CASSIGRTDTQYF. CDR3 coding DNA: TGTGCCAGCAGCATAGGCCGCACAGATACGCAGTATTTT.

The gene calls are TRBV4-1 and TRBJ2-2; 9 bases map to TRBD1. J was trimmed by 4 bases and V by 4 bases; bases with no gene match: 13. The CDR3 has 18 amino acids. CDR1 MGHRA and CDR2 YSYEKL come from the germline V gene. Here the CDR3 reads CASSRPGQGVYGTGELFF. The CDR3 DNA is TGCGCCAGCAGCCGCCCGGGACAGGGAGTATACGGCACCGGGGAGCTGTTTTTT.

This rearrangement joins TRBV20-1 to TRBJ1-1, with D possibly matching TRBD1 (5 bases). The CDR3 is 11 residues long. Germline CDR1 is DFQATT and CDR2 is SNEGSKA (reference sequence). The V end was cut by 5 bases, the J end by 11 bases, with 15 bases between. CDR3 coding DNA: TGCAGTGCTCCGGGACTGAGATCGGCTTTCTTT. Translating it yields CSAPGLRSAFF.

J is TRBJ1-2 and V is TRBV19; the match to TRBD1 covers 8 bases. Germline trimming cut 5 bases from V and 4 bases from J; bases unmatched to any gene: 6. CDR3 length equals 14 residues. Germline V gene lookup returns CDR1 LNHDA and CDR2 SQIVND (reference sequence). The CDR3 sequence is CASSADRGGYGYTF. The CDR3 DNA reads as TGTGCCAGTAGTGCAGACAGGGGTGGCTATGGCTACACCTTC. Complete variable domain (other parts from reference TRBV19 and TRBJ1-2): DGGITQSPKYLFRKEGQNVTLSCEQNLNHDAMYWYRQDPGQGLRLIYYSQIVNDFQKGDIAEGYSVSREKKESFPLTVTSAQKNPTAFYLCASSADRGGYGYTFGSGTRLTVV.

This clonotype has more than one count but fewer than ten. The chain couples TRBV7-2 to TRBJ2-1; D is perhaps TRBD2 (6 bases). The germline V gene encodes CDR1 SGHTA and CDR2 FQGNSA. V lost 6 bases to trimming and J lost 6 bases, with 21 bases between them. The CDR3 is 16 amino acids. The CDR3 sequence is CASRPKGGAALNEQFF. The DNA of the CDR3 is TGTGCCAGCAGACCTAAGGGCGGGGCGGCTCTCAATGAGCAGTTCTTC.

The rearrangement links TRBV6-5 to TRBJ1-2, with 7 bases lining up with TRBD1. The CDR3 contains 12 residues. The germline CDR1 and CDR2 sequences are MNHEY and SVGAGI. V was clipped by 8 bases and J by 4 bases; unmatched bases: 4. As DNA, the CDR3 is TGTGCCAGCGGCCGGGACAGCTATGGCTACACCTTC. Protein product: CASGRDSYGYTF.